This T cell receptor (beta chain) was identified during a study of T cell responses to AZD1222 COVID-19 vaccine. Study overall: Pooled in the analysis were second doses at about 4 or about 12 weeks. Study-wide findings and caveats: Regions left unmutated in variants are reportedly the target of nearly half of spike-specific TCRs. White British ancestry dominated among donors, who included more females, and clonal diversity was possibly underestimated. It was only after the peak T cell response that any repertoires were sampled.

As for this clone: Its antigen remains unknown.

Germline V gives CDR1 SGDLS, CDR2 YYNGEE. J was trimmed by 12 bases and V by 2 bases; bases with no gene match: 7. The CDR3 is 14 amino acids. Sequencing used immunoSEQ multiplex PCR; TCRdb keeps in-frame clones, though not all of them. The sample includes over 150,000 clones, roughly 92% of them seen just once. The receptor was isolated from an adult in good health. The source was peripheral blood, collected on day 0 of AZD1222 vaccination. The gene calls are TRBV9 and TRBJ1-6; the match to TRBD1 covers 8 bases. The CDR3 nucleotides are TGTGCCAGCAGCGTGTTAACAGGGGGTGAACCCCTCCACTTT. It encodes CASSVLTGGEPLHF.